This TCR beta chain was sequenced for a study of blood T cell repertoires in COVID-19. The table came from immunoSEQ multiplex PCR; TCRdb's copy has only in-frame clones and leaves some out. The sample includes approximately 210,000 clones, 88% seen only once; the top ten take approximately 4%. Germline V gene sequence: CDR1 SGHTA, CDR2 FQGNSA. The CDR3 is 14 residues long. Trimming removed 2 bases at V and 3 bases at J, with 8 bases between. The chain has TRBV7-2 and TRBJ1-5; a weak D match, TRBD1 (5 bases). The TCR originated in a human donor in a cohort sampled during active COVID-19. Sequencing used peripheral blood. The CDR3 sequence: CASSLRGINQPQHF. The CDR3 region has the DNA TGTGCCAGCAGCTTACGGGGGATCAATCAGCCCCAGCATTTT.